This TCR beta chain was sequenced for a study of shared clonotypes between healthy human individuals. Turning to the study itself: Researchers assigned three CD4 naive, three CD4 memory, two CD8 naive and one CD8 memory plate to each donor. Study-wide results and limits: Memory subsets had estimated richness that was generally smaller than that of naive subsets. Clonotype sharing levels among donors were expected to vary with sequencing depth.

This CDR3 contains 15 residues. After removal of 5 bases from V and 5 bases from J, the junction contained 6 bases not matched to a gene. CDR1 and CDR2 (germline): SGHVS, FQNEAQ. In the case of this clone: Its antigen is undetermined.

CD45RO-negative, CCR7-selected cells formed the naive CD8 fraction, which excluded terminally differentiated effector memory CD45RA+ cells. In the authors' workflow: ImmunoSEQ sequences covered only the junction and lacked quality scores; filtering therefore differed. Measured with immunoSEQ multiplex PCR; TCRdb has only the in-frame clones, and not every one. That table furnishes V, J and clone size, whereas the DNA furnished D and trimming. This table holds about 1.9 million clones, around 93% found once. The rearrangement uses TRBV7-8 and TRBJ2-3, with 11 bases aligning to TRBD2. The TCR sequence derives from a man aged 18 to 29 in good health. Some clones in this sample may be carry-over from other donors' samples. The sample comprised naive CD8+ T cells from PBMCs. CDR3 region: CASSKTSGTGDTQYF. CDR3 in DNA: TGTGCCAGCAGCAAGACTAGCGGGACTGGAGATACGCAGTATTTT.